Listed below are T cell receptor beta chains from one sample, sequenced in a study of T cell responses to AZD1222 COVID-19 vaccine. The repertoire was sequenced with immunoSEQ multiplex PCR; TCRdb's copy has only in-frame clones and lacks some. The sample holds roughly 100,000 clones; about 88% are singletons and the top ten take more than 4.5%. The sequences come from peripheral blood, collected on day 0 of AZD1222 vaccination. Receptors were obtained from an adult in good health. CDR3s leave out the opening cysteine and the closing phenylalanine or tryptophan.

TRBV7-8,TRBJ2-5,ASSLDLGGTQY
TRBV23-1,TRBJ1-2,ASSHQPPGQSGYGYT
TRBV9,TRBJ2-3,ASSGQGSPTQY
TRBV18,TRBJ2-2,ASSPRLAGIGELF
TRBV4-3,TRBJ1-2,ASSQDLGPRGQYGYT
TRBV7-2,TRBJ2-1,ASSLAQRDRQF
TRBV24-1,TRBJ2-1,ATSDPRLAGGYEQF
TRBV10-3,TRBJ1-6,AIRDSENSPLH
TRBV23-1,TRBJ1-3,ASTSYDRHNTIY
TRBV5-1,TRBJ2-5,ASSLRLAGSQETQY
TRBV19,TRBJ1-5,ASRGQGAHQPQH
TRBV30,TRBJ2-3,AWSLGRTDTQY
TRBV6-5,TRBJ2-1,ASSTDLGYNEQF
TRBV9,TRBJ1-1,ASSVSLNTEAF
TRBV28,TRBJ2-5,ASSLGAGGGETQY
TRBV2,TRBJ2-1,ASRVPRLAGGDEQF
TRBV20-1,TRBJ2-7,SAGGAYEQY
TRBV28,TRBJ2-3,ATNPLGGEGTDTQY
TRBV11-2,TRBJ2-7,ASSSLRQGNAYEQY
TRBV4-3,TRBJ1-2,ASSQGGRRGGYT
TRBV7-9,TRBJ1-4,ASSLATGAVKLF
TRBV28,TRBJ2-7,ASSSGTSSYEQY
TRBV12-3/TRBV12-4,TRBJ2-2,ASSLTGPGELF
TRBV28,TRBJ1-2,ASTPGQNYGYT
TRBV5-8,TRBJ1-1,ANGDRGNTEAF
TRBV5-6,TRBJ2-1,ASSHSHIVLYNEQF
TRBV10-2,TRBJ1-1,ASRQGPMSTEAF
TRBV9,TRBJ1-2,ASSVESGLVYGYT
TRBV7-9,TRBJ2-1,ASRGTGLTLRNNEQF
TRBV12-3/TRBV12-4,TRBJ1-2,ASSPVGLSYT
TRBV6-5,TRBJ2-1,ASSYPGAGHNEQF
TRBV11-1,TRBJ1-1,ASSRRDSYTEAF
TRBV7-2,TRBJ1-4,ASSSSPGQLNEKLF
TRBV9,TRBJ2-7,ASSPGGQTIFYEQY
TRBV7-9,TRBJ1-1,ASSLEGARRAF
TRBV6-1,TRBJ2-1,ASSEIWTRPNEQF
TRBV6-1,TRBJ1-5,ASSEARGGVSNQPQH
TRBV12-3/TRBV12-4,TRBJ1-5,ASTPGANQPQH
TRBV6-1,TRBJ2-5,ASSEAQAGVKETQY
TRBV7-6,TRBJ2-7,ASSLASGRGYEQY
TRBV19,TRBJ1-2,ASSIDPNYGYT
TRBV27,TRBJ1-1,ASSLMYANTEAF
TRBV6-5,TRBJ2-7,ASRGTSEGGEQY
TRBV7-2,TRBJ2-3,ASSFGQGATTDTQY
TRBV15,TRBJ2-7,ATSRETGNSYEQY
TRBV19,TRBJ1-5,ATLTGKGQPQH
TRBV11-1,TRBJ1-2,ASSLAGGLSPSYGYT
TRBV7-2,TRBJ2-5,ASSWKLAAQY
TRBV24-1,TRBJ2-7,ATSDSDRGHGSLNEQY
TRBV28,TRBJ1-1,ASSLVGQTREAF
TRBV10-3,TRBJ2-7,AISDRTSYEQY
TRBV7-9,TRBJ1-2,ASSWGTGGDYGYT